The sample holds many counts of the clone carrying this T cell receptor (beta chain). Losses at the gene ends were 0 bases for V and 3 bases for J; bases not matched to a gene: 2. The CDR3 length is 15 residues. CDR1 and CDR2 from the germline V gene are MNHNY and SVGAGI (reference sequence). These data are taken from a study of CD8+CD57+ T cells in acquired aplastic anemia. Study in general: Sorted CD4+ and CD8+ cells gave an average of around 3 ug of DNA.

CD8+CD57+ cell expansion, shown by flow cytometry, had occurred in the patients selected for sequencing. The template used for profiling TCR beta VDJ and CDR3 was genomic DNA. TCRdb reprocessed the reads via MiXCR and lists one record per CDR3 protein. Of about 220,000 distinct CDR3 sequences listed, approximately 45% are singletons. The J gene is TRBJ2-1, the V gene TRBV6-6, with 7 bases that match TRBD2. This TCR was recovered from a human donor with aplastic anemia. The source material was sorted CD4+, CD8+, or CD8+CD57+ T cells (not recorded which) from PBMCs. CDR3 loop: CASSYSGGSYNEQFF. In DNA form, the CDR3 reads TGTGCCAGCAGTTACTCCGGGGGGAGCTACAATGAGCAGTTCTTC.